The sequence of this TCR beta chain was determined in a study of cytomegalovirus exposure and HLA in healthy donors. Worth noting for this clone: What it binds is unknown.

Study outcomes and limitations: First-cohort TCR clusters tended to co-occur in the 120 or so validation repertoires, a later analysis found. Both high specificity and high sensitivity reportedly marked the classifier's diagnosis of cytomegalovirus status.

The germline V and J ends were trimmed by 5 bases and 4 bases, with 11 bases remaining between them. Germline CDR1 is SGHTA and CDR2 is FQGNSA. This CDR3 is built from 13 residues. The table came from immunoSEQ multiplex PCR; TCRdb's copy has only in-frame clones and leaves some out. Of about 260,000 clones detected, 80% to 95% appear once; the ten largest clones hold approximately 3.1%. The clonotype originates from a woman in her twenties or thirties in good health and CMV-seronegative. The specimen sequenced was PBMCs. V usage is TRBV7-2 and J usage is TRBJ1-1, with D uncertain. This chain's CDR3 is CASSPQAVTEAFF. The CDR3 region has the DNA TGTGCCAGCAGCCCCCAAGCGGTCACTGAAGCTTTCTTT.